This T cell receptor (beta chain) was captured by sequencing in a study of T cells in Graves' hyperthyroidism and ophthalmopathy. This CDR3 is 13 amino acids long. J lost 5 bases, V lost 6 bases, and 8 bases had no gene match. Per the germline V gene, CDR1 is SQVTM and CDR2 is ANQGSEA. Exclusion followed for patients with uncontrolled infection, other autoimmune disease, pregnancy or lactation. The source material, RNA transcripts, was used to amplify TCR beta CDR3 regions. The HTBI set primed first-round TCR CDR3 RT-PCR. One entry per CDR3 protein results from TCRdb running MiXCR on the multiplex PCR reads. The repertoire holds nearly 750,000 distinct CDR3 sequences, with under 45% as singletons. This clonotype showed up many times.

Sequenced material: blood. The chain couples TRBV29-1 to TRBJ2-5; 8 bases are a match to TRBD2. The TCR originated in a middle-aged woman with Graves' hyperthyroidism. CDR3 sequence: CSVDGRAWETQYF. CDR3 bases: TGCAGCGTAGACGGGAGGGCCTGGGAGACCCAGTACTTC.